A selection of T cell receptor beta chains follows, all from one sample in a study of cytomegalovirus exposure and HLA in healthy donors. TCRdb keeps only in-frame clones here, not all; method: immunoSEQ multiplex PCR. The profile shows about 120,000 clones, around 89% of them singletons. The sequencing sample was made of PBMCs. The receptors stem from a woman aged 18-30 years in good health and CMV-seropositive. CDR3s include the opening cysteine and the closing phenylalanine or tryptophan.

J gene,CDR3 length,V gene,CDR3 protein
TRBJ2-4,18,TRBV19,CASSIGTGGTYTKNIQYF
TRBJ2-7,14,TRBV7-9,CASSFRTGIHEQYF
TRBJ1-1,13,TRBV7-9,CASSSRQITEAFF
TRBJ2-2,17,TRBV9,CASSPAVLAGDTGELFF
TRBJ1-5,15,TRBV11-2,CASSLGRGGNQPQHF
TRBJ1-2,13,TRBV5-6,CASSLQGAYGYTF
TRBJ1-2,13,TRBV19,CASHRDSNNGYTF
TRBJ2-2,16,TRBV10-3,CAISESLAGVTGELFF
TRBJ1-1,14,TRBV10-2,CASTRDNGYTEAFF
TRBJ1-1,13,TRBV18,CASGQTLRGEAFF
TRBJ1-2,16,TRBV18,CASSPREQGKAYGYTF
TRBJ2-3,20,TRBV9,CASSPGGLAGVGGHTDTQYF
TRBJ1-1,11,TRBV28,CASSPNTEAFF
TRBJ2-3,16,TRBV25-1,CASSGLRGWGTDTQYF
TRBJ1-2,14,TRBV4-1,CASSQETVNYGYTF
TRBJ2-7,17,TRBV18,CASSPIIPGQDSYEQYF
TRBJ2-3,15,TRBV7-2,CASSLGGGRTDTQYF
TRBJ2-1,19,TRBV21-1,CASSKGGLAGAPPYNEQFF
TRBJ1-5,15,TRBV4-2,CASSQWTASNQPQHF
TRBJ1-1,13,TRBV12-5,CASGLERQVEAFF